This T cell receptor beta chain originates from a study of a mutant IDH1 vaccine in newly diagnosed glioma. Study in general: Before enrollment, patients got radiotherapy alone, temozolomide alone, or mostly the combination. Study-wide findings and caveats: Changes to the top peripheral T cell clonotypes appeared unrelated to pseudoprogression.

The table came from immunoSEQ multiplex PCR; TCRdb's copy has only in-frame clones and leaves some out. The sample lists roughly 110,000 clones; around 90% were seen once. On this clone: The antigen remains unidentified.

Time point meaning: week 11, during vaccination. A single vaccine dose contained 300 ug of mutant IDH1 20-mer peptide, and topical imiquimod was used with it. From germline, CDR1 is LNHDA and CDR2 SQIVND (reference sequence). V trimming: 5 bases; J trimming: 7 bases; junction bases outside the gene matches: 15. CDR3 length: 17 amino acids. This receptor was obtained from a woman in her forties or fifties with glioma. The material sequenced was PBMCs, taken from a glioma patient whose treatment included an IDH1 peptide vaccine. V and J are TRBV19 and TRBJ2-2, with 8 bases identical to TRBD1. The CDR3 here is CASSPGQGSMPRGELFF. The CDR3 DNA reads TGTGCCAGTAGTCCCGGACAGGGAAGTATGCCCCGCGGGGAGCTGTTTTTT.